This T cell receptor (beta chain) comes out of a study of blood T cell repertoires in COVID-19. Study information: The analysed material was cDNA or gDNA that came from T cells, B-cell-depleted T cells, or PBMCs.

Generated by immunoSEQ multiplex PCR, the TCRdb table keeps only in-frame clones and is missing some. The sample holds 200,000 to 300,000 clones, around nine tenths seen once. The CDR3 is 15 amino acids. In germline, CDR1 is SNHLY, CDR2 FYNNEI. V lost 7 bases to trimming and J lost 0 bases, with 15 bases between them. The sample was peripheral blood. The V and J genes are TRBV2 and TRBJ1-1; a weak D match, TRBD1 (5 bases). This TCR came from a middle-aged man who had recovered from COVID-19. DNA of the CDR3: TGTGCCAGCAACAGACAGATACAAATGAACACTGAAGCTTTCTTT. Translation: CASNRQIQMNTEAFF. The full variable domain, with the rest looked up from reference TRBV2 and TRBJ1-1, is EPEVTQTPSHQVTQMGQEVILRCVPISNHLYFYWYRQILGQKVEFLVSFYNNEISEKSEIFDDQFSVERPDGSNFTLKIRSTKLEDSAMYFCASNRQIQMNTEAFFGQGTRLTVV.